This T cell receptor (beta chain) derives from a study of T cells expressing NK-cell markers. Study as a whole: Repertoire data for TCR beta were derived from sorted T cells (CD3+CD56+NKG2C+, CD3+CD56+NKG2C- and CD3+CD56-NKG2C+). With respect to HCMV, most of the eight sequenced donors were seropositive, and one was seronegative.

5'RACE template switching built TCR beta cDNA with unique molecular identifiers. TCRdb reprocessed the 5' RACE reads and stores each CDR3 protein as one record, lacking DNA. Recorded here are about 260,000 distinct CDR3 sequences; the top ten clones represent around 4.2%. Germline V lookup: CDR1 KGHSH, CDR2 LQKENI. The CDR3 extends over 12 amino acids. The J gene is TRBJ2-7, the V gene TRBV18. Sequenced sample: blood T cells: a sorted CD56 or NKG2C T cell subset, CD4+ or CD8+ T cells, or bulk PBMC T cells (not recorded which). The receptor comes from a woman aged 18-70 years in good health. CDR3: CASSPEYYEQYF.